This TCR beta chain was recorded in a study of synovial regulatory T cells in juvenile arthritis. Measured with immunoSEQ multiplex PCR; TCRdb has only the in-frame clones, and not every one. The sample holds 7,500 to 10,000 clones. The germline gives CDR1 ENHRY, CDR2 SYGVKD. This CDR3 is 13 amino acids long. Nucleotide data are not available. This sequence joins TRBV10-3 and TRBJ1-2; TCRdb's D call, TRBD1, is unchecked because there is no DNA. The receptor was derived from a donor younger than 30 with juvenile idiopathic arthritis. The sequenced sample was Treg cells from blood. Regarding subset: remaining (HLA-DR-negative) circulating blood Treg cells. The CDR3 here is CAIRQGAGYGYTF.